These T cell receptor beta chains were read from a single sample in a study of early T cells in non-severe SARS-CoV-2 infection. TCRdb re-derived calls from the 5' RACE reads in MiXCR, one entry per CDR3 protein. The table includes 80,000 or so distinct CDR3 sequences, over 9.5% detected once. The sample comprised whole blood. The receptors here all came from an adult who was a healthcare worker with PCR-confirmed SARS-CoV-2 infection or an uninfected control (not recorded which). Both conserved end residues are part of each CDR3. A D gene is named only where the DNA matches it firmly. Clone size appears in some rows only: once, few, many, or a class for an expanded clone.

TRBV7-2	TRBJ2-4	.	.	18	CASSSNRHSLSSLGIQYF	TGTGCCAGCAGCTCCAACCGACACTCCCTTTCTAGTTTAGGCATTCAGTACTTC
TRBV11-1	TRBJ2-4	TRBD1	few	15	CASSEGGAGKNIQYF	TGTGCCAGCAGCGAAGGGGGCGCAGGCAAAAACATTCAGTACTTC
TRBV5-4	TRBJ2-1	.	few	16	CASSLDAGGSYNEQFF	TGTGCCAGCAGCTTGGATGCCGGGGGCTCCTACAATGAGCAGTTCTTC
TRBV13	TRBJ2-1	.	many	12	CASSSVGTGQFF	TGTGCCAGCAGCTCCGTAGGGACGGGGCAGTTCTTC
TRBV7-9	TRBJ2-1	.	few	16	CASSPRTIEDYNEQFF	TGTGCCAGCAGCCCCCGGACTATTGAAGACTACAATGAGCAGTTCTTC
TRBV20-1	TRBJ2-1	.	many	13	CSALGPQYNEQFF	TGCAGTGCCCTAGGCCCACAGTACAATGAGCAGTTCTTC
TRBV3-1	TRBJ1-2	.	.	15	CASRPGSGLNYGYTF	TGTGCCAGCAGACCCGGCTCTGGCCTTAACTATGGCTACACCTTC
TRBV2	TRBJ2-2	TRBD2	.	15	CASLAGVGNTGELFF	TGTGCCAGTTTAGCGGGAGTGGGGAACACCGGGGAGCTGTTTTTT
TRBV5-6	TRBJ1-1	.	many	13	CASSWGLNTEAFF	TGTGCCAGCAGCTGGGGTCTGAACACTGAAGCTTTCTTT
TRBV20-1	TRBJ2-1	TRBD2	.	16	CSAPSSPGLAYYEQFF	TGCAGTGCTCCCTCCTCCCCGGGACTAGCGTACTATGAGCAGTTCTTC
TRBV12-3/TRBV12-4	TRBJ2-4	TRBD2	few	18	CASSLSGTNVLAKNIQYF	TGTGCCAGCAGTCTCTCCGGGACTAATGTACTGGCCAAAAACATTCAGTACTTC
TRBV7-9	TRBJ2-7	TRBD2	many	17	CASSPGLAGGPSYEQYF	TGTGCCAGCAGCCCGGGACTAGCGGGAGGGCCCTCCTACGAGCAGTACTTC